This entry describes one T cell receptor beta chain. What it binds is unknown. The sample is drawn from a study of cytomegalovirus exposure and HLA in healthy donors. Study-level findings and limits: A missense variant in DCLRE1C was later tied to TCR beta V- and J-gene trimming.

Trimming shortened V by 5 bases and J by 5 bases, and 16 bases separated the two germline ends. Germline V CDR1 and CDR2: SGHRS, YFSETQ. CDR3 size: 14 residues. Primers for the PCR totalled 60 Vbeta and 13 Jbeta. Sequenced by immunoSEQ multiplex PCR; TCRdb stores in-frame clones only, minus some. The table lists under 200,000 clones, 65% to 80% of them singletons. The sequencing input was PBMCs. This TCR was sampled from a woman between 40 and 50 years old in good health and CMV-seronegative. The rearrangement links TRBV5-1 to TRBJ1-1; no definite D call. Here the CDR3 DNA reads TGCGCCAGCAGGGGGTTCTTGGGAGAAACTGAAGCTTTCTTT. Its protein is CASRGFLGETEAFF.